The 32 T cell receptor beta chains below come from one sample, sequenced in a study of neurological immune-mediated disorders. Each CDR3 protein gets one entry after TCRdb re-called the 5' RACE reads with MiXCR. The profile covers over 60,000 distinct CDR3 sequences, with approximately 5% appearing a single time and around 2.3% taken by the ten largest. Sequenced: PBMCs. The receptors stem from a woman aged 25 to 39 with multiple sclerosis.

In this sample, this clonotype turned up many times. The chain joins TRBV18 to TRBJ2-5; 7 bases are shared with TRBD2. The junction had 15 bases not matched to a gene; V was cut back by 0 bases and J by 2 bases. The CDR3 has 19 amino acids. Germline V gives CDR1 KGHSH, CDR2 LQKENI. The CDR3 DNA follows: TGTGCCAGCTCACCACCCGCGGCGGGAGTTTCTTGGTTGCAAGAGACCCAGTACTTC. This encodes CASSPPAAGVSWLQETQYF.

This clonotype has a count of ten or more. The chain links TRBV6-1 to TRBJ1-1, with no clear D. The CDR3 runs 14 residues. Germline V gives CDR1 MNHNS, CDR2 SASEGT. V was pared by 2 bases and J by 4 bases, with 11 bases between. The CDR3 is CASSESARLTEAFF. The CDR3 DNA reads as TGTGCCAGCAGTGAATCAGCACGGCTCACTGAAGCTTTCTTT.

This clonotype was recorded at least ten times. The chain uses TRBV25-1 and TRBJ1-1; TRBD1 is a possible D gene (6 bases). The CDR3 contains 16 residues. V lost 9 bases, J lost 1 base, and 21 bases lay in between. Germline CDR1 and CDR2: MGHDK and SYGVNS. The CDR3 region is CASTPPGHKGNTEAFF. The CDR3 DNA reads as TGTGCCAGTACCCCGCCGGGACACAAAGGGAACACTGAAGCTTTCTTT.

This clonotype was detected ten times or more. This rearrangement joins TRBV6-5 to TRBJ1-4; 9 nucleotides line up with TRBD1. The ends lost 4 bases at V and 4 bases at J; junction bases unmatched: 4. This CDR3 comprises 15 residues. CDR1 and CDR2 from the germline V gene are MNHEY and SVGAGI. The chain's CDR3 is CASSSTGGHNEKLFF. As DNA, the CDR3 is TGTGCCAGCAGTTCGACAGGGGGACATAATGAAAAACTGTTTTTT.

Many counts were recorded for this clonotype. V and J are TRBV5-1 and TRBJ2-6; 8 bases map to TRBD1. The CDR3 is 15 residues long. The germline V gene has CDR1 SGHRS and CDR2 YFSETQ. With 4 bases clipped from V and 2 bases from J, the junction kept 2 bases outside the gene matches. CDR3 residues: CASSEQGAGANVLTF. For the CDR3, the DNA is TGCGCCAGCAGCGAACAGGGGGCTGGGGCCAACGTCCTGACTTTC.

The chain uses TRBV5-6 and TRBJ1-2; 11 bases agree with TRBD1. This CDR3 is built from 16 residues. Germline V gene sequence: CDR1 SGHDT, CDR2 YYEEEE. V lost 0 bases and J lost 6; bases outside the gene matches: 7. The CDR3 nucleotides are TGTGCCAGCAGCTTGGAATGGGACAGGGGGTTGAATGGCTACACCTTC. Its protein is CASSLEWDRGLNGYTF. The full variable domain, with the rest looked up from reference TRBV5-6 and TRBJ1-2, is DAGVTQSPTHLIKTRGQQVTLRCSPKSGHDTVSWYQQALGQGPQFIFQYYEEEERQRGNFPDRFSGHQFPNYSSELNVNALLLGDSALYLCASSLEWDRGLNGYTFGSGTRLTVV.

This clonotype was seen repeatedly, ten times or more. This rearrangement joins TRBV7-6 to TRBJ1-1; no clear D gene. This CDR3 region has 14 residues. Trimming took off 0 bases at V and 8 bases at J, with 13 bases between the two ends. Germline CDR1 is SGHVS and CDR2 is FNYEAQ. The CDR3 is CASSLAGRGREAFF. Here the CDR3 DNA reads TGTGCCAGCAGCTTAGCCGGGCGCGGAAGAGAAGCTTTCTTT.

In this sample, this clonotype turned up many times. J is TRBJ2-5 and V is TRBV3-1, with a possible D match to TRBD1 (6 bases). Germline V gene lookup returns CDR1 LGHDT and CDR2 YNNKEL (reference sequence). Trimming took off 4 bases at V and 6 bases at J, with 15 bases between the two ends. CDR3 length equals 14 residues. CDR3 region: CASSLLGGGKTQYF. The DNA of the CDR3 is TGTGCCAGCAGCCTCCTTGGGGGCGGAAAGACCCAGTACTTC.

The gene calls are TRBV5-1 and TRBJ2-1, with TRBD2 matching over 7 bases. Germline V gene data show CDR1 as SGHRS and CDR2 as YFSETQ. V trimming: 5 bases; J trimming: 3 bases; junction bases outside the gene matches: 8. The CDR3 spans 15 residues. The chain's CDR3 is CASSPLASGYNEQFF. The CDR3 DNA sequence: TGCGCCAGCAGTCCCTTAGCTAGCGGCTACAATGAGCAGTTCTTC.

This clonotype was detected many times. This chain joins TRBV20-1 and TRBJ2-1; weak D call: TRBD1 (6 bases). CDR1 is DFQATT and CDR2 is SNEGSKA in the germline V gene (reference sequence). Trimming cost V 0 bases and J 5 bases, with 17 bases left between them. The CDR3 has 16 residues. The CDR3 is CSARDPSQGTDNEQFF. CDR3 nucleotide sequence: TGCAGTGCTAGAGATCCCTCCCAGGGGACCGACAATGAGCAGTTCTTC.

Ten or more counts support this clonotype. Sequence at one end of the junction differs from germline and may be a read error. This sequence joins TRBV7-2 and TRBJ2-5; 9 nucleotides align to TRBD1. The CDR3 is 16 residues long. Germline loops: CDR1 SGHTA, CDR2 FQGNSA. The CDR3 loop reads CASTSRGGQGQGTQYF. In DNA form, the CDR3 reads TGTGCCAGCACCTCCCGAGGGGGACAGGGTCAAGGGACCCAGTACTTC.

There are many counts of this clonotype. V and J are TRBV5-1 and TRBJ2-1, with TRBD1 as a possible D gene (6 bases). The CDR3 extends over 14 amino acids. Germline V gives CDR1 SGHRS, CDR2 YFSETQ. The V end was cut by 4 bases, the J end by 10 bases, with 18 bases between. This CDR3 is CASSLSLTGTEQFF. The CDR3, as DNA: TGCGCCAGCAGCCTGTCGTTAACCGGGACAGAGCAGTTCTTC.

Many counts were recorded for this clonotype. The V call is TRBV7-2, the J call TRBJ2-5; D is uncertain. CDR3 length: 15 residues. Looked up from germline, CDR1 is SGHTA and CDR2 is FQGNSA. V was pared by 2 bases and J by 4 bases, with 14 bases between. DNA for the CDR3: TGTGCCAGCAGCTTATTCCCCCGGATGAGAGAGACCCAGTACTTC. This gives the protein CASSLFPRMRETQYF.

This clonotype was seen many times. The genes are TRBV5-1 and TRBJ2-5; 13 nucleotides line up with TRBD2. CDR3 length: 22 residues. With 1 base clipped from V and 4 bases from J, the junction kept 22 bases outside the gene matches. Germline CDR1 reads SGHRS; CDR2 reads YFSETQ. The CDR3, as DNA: TGCGCCAGCAGCTTGACCGGGACTAGCGGGACTTATGCCTCAAATCGGGGAGAGACCCAGTACTTC. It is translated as CASSLTGTSGTYASNRGETQYF. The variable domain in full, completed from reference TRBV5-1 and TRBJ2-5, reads KAGVTQTPRYLIKTRGQQVTLSCSPISGHRSVSWYQQTPGQGLQFLFEYFSETQRNKGNFPGRFSGRQFSNSRSEMNVSTLELGDSALYLCASSLTGTSGTYASNRGETQYFGPGTRLLVL.

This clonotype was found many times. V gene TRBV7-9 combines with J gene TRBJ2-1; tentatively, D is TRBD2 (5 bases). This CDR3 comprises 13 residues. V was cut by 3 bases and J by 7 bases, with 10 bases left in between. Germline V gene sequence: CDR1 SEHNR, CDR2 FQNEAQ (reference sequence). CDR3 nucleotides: TGTGCCAGCAGCTTCCGACGGGGAAATGAGCAGTTCTTC. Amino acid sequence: CASSFRRGNEQFF.

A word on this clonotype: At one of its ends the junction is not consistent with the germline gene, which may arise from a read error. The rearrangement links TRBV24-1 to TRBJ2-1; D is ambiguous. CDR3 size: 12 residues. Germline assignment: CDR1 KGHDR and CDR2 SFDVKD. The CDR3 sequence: CDTSEPYNEQFF. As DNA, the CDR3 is TGTGACACCAGTGAACCTTACAATGAGCAGTTCTTC.

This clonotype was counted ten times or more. The CDR3 DNA reads TGCGCCAGCAGCTCCCATAGTGGGCCAGGAGAGACCCAGTACTTC. As protein: CASSSHSGPGETQYF. The chain recombines TRBV5-1 with TRBJ2-5; unclear D gene. The CDR3 has 15 residues. Trimming cost V 3 bases and J 4 bases, with 16 bases left between them. Per the germline V gene, CDR1 is SGHRS and CDR2 is YFSETQ. Looking up the rest from reference TRBV5-1 and TRBJ2-5 gives the full variable domain: KAGVTQTPRYLIKTRGQQVTLSCSPISGHRSVSWYQQTPGQGLQFLFEYFSETQRNKGNFPGRFSGRQFSNSRSEMNVSTLELGDSALYLCASSSHSGPGETQYFGPGTRLLVL.

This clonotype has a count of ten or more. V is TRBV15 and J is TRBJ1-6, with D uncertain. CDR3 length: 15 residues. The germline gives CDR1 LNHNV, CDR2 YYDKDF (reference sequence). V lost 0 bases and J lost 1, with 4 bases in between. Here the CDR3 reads CATSREGSYNSPLHF. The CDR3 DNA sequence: TGTGCCACCAGCAGAGAAGGGTCCTATAATTCACCCCTCCACTTT.

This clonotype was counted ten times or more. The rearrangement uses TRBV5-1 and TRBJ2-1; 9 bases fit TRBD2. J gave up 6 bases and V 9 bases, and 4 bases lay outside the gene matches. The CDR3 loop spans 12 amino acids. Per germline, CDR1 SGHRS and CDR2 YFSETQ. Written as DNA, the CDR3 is TGCGCCACCGGGACTAGCTTCAATGAGCAGTTCTTC. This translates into CATGTSFNEQFF.

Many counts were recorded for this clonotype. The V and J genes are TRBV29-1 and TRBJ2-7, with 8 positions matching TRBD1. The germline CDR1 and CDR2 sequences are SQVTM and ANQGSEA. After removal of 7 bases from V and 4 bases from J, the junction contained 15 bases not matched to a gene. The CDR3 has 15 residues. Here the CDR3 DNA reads TGCAGCGCCAAATCCGGGACAGGATATACTTACGAGCAGTACTTC. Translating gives CSAKSGTGYTYEQYF.

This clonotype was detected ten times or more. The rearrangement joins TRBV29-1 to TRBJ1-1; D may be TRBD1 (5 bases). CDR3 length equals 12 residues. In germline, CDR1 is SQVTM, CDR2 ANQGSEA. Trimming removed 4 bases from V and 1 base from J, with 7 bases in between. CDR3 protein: CSVGTQNTEAFF. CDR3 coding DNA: TGCAGCGTTGGGACACAGAACACTGAAGCTTTCTTT.

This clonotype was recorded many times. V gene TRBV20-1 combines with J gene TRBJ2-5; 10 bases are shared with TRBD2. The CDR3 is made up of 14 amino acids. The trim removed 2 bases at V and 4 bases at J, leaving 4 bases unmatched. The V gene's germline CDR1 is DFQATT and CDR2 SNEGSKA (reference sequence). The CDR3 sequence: CSARPIAGGETQYF. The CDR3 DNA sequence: TGCAGTGCTAGACCTATAGCGGGGGGAGAGACCCAGTACTTC.

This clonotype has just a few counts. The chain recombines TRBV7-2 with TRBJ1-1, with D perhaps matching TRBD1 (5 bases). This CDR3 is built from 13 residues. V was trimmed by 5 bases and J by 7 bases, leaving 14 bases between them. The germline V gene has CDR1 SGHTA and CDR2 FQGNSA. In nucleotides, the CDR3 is TGTGCCAGCAGCGCTGGGGCAGGGATTGAAGCTTTCTTT. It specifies CASSAGAGIEAFF.

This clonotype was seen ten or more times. The CDR3 sequence: CASSLSVPGPGNTEAFF. The CDR3 DNA reads as TGTGCCAGCAGTTTAAGCGTCCCCGGGCCAGGGAACACTGAAGCTTTCTTT. The chain carries TRBV27 and TRBJ1-1; D remains ambiguous. The CDR3 extends over 17 amino acids. Trimming removed 2 bases from V and 1 base from J, with 17 bases in between. Per germline, CDR1 MNHEY and CDR2 SMNVEV (reference sequence).

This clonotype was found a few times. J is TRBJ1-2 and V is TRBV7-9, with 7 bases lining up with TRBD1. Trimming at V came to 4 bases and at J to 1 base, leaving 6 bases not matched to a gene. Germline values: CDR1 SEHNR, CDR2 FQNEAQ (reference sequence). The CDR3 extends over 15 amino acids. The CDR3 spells CASSSTGPSNYGYTF. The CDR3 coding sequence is TGTGCCAGCAGCTCGACAGGGCCTAGTAACTATGGCTACACCTTC.

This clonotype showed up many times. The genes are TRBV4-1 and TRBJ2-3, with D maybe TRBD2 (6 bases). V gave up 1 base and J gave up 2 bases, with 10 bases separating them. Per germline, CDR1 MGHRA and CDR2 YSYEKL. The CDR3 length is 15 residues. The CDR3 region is CASSQVGGLTDTQYF. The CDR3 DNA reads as TGCGCCAGCAGCCAAGTTGGGGGACTCACAGATACGCAGTATTTT.

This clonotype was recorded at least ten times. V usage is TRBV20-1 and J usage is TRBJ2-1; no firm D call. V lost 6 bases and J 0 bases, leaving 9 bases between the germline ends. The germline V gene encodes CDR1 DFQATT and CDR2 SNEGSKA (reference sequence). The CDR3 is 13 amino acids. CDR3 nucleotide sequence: TGCAGTGCCGGTGGAAGCTCCTACAATGAGCAGTTCTTC. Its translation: CSAGGSSYNEQFF.

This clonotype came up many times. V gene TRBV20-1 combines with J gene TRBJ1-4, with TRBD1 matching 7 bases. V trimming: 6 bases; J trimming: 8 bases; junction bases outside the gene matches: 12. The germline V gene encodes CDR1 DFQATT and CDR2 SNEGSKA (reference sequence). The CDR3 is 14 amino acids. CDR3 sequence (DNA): TGCAGTGCCACGCGAGGGGGCGGATTAGAAAAACTGTTTTTT. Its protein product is CSATRGGGLEKLFF.

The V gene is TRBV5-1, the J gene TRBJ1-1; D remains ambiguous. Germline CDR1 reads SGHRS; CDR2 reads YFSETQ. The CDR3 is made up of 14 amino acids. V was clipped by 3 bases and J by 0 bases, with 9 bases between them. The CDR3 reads CASSSNTLNTEAFF. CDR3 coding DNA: TGCGCCAGCAGCTCAAATACACTGAACACTGAAGCTTTCTTT. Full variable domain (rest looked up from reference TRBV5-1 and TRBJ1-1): KAGVTQTPRYLIKTRGQQVTLSCSPISGHRSVSWYQQTPGQGLQFLFEYFSETQRNKGNFPGRFSGRQFSNSRSEMNVSTLELGDSALYLCASSSNTLNTEAFFGQGTRLTVV.

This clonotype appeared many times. CDR3: CASRRHSYNEQFF. CDR3 bases: TGTGCCAGCAGGCGGCACTCCTACAATGAGCAGTTCTTC. This chain connects TRBV5-8 to TRBJ2-1; D is unclear. V was trimmed by 5 bases and J by 0 bases, leaving 6 bases between them. The CDR3 loop spans 13 amino acids. Per germline, CDR1 SGHTS and CDR2 YDEGEE.

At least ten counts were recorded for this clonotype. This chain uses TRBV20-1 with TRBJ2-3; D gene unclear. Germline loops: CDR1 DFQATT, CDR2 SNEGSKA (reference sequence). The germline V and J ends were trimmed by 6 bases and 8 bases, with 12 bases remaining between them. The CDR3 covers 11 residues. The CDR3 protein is CSAKALATQYF. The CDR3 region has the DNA TGCAGTGCCAAAGCTTTAGCTACGCAGTATTTT.

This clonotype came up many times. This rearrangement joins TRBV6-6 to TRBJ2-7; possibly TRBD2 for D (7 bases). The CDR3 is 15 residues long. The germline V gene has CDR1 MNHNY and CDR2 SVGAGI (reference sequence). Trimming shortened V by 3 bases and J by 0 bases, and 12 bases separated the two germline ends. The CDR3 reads CASSYEGGPSYEQYV. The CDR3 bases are TGTGCCAGCAGTTATGAGGGGGGGCCCTCCTACGAGCAGTACGTC.